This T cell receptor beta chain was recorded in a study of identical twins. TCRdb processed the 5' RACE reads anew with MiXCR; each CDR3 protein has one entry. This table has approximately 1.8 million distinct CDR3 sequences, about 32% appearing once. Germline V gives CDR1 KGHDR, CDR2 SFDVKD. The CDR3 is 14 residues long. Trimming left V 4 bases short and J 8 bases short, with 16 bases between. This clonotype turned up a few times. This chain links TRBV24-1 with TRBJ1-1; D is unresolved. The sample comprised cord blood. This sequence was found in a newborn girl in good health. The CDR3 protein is CATSDTTRLGEAFF. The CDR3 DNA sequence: TGTGCCACCAGTGACACCACACGGCTGGGAGAAGCTTTCTTT.